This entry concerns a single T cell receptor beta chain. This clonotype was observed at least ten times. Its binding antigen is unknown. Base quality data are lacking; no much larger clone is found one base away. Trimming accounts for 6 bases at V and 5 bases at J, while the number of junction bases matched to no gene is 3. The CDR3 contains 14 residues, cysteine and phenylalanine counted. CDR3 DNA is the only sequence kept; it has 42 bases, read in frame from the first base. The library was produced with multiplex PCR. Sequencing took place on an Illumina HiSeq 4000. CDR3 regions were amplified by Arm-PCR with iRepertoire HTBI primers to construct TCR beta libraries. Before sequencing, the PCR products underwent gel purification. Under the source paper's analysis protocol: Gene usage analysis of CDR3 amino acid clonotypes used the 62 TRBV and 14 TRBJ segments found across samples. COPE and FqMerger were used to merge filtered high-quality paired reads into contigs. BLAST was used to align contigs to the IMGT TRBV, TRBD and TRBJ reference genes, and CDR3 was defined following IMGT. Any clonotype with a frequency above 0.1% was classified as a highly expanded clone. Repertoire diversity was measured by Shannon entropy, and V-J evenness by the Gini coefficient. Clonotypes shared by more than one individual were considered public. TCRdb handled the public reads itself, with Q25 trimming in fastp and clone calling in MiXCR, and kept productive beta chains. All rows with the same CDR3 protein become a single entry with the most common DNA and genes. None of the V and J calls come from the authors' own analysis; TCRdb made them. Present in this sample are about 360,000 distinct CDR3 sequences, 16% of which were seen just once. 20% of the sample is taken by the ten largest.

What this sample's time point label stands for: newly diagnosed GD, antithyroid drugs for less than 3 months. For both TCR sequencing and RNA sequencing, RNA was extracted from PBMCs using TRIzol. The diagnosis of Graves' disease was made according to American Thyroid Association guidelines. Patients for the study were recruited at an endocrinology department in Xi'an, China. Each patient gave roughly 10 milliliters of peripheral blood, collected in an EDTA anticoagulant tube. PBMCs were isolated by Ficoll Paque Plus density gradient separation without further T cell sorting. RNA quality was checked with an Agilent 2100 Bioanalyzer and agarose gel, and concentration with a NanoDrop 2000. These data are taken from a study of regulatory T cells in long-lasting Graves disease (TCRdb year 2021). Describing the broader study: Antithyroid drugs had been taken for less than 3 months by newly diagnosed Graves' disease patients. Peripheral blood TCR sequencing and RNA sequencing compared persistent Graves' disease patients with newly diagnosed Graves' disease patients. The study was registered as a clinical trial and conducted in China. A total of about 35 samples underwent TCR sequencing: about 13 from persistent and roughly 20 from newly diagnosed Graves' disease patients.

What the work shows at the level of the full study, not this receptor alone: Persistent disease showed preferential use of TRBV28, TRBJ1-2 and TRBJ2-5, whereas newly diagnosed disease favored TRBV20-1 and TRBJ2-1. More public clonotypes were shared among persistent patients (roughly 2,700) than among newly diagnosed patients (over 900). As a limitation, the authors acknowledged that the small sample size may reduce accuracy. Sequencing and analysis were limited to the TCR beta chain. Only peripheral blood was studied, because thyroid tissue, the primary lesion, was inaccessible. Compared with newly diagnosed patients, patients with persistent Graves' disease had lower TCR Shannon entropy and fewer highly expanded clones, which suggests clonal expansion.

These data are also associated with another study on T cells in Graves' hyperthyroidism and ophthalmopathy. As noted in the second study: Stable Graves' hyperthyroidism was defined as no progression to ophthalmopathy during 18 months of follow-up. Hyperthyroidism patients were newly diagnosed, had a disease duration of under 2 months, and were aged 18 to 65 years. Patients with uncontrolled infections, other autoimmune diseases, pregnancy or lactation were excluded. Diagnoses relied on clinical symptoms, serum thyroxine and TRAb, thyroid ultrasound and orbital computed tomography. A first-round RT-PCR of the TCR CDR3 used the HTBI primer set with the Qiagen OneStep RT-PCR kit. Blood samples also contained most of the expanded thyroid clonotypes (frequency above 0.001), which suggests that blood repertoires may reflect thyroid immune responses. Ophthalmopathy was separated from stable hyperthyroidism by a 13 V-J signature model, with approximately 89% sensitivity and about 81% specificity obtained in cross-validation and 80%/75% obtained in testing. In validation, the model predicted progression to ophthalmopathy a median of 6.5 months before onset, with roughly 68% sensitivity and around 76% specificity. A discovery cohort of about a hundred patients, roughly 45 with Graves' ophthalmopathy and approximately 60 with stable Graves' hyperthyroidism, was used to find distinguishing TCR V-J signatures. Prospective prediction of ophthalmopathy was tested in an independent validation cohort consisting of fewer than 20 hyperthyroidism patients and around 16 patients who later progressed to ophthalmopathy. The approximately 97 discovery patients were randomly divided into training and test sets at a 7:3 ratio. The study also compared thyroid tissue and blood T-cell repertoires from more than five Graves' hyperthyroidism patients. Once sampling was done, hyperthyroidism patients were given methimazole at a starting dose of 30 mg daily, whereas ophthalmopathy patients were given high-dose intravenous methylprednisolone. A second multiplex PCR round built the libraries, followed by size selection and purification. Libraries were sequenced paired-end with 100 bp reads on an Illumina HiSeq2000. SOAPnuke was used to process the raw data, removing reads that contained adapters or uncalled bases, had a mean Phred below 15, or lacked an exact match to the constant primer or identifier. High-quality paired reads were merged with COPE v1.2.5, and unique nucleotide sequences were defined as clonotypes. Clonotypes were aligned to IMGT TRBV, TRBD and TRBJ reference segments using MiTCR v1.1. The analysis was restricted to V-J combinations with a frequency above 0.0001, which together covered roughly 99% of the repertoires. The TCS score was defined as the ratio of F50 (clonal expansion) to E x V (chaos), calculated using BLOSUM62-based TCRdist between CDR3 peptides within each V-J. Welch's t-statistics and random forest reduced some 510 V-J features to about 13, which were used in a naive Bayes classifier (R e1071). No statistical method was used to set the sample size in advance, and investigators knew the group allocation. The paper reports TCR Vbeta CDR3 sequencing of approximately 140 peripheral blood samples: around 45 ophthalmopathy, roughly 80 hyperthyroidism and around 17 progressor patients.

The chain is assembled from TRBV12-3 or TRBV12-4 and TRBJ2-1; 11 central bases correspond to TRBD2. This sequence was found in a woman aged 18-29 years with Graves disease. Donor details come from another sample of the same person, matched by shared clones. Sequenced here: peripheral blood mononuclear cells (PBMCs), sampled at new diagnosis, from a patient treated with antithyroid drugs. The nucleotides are TGTGCCAGCAGACTAGCGGGAGCCCACAATGAGCAGTTCTTC. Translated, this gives CASRLAGAHNEQFF.